The 8 T cell receptor beta chains in this list originate from one sample, sequenced in a study of tumor-infiltrating lymphocytes in primary liver carcinoma. Both RNA and DNA were isolated together from 20-30 mg of bulk tissue that had not been sorted. The template, about 510 ng total RNA, yielded TCR beta cDNA made with a constant-region primer. Three nested multiplex PCR rounds of slightly modified ARM-PCR generated TCR beta libraries. A C-beta reverse primer and TRBV1-TRBV30 forward primers served in each of the first two PCR rounds, at about 10 cycles apiece. TCRdb redid the calling of the multiplex PCR reads with MiXCR, one entry per CDR3 protein. The sample holds about 44,000 distinct CDR3 sequences, 70% to 80% seen once. What was sequenced was liver tumor tissue from sampling region 3. This sample's subset: tumor region T3, left-lateral pole. These receptors were collected from a man between 35 and 55 years old with primary liver carcinoma and hepatitis B virus infection.

As for this clonotype: This may come from a read error, since a much larger clone is one base off. The V gene is TRBV28, the J gene TRBJ2-2; D possibly uses TRBD1 or TRBD2 (5 bases each). The germline CDR1 and CDR2 sequences are MDHEN and SYDVKM. With 6 bases removed from V and 7 bases from J, the gap between germline ends came to 24 bases. The CDR3 loop spans 17 amino acids. CDR3 loop: CASSLPRGMSMSGELFF. In nucleotides, the CDR3 is TGTGCCAGCAGCCTCCCCCGGGGCATGAGTATGAGCGGGGAGCTGTTTTTT.

As concerns this clonotype: A read error is likely, as this CDR3 ends without the conserved phenylalanine or tryptophan. V usage is TRBV7-9 and J usage is TRBJ1-1, with unresolved D. V was cut by 7 bases and J by 7 bases, with 16 bases left in between. The CDR3 covers 13 residues. Germline V gene lookup returns CDR1 SEHNR and CDR2 FQNEAQ (reference sequence). CDR3 sequence reads: CASNFVQSGEAFV. DNA for the CDR3: TGTGCCAGCAACTTCGTACAGAGCGGTGAAGCTTTCGTT.

Points on this clonotype: One junction end disagrees with the germline gene, perhaps due to a read error. The gene calls are TRBV12-3 or TRBV12-4 and TRBJ1-5, with TRBD1 matching 8 bases. There are 14 residues in the CDR3. The CDR3 DNA sequence: TGTACCAGCAGTTGGACAGGGCTTAGTCGGCCCCAGCATTTT. This encodes CTSSWTGLSRPQHF.

This clonotype was seen a single time. An end of the junction does not agree with germline; a read error may underlie this. The rearrangement uses TRBV6-1 and TRBJ2-3; unclear D gene. The CDR3 totals 15 residues. CDR1 is MNHNS and CDR2 is SASEGT in the germline V gene. DNA of the CDR3: TGTGCCAGCAGTGAAGGGGGTGCTAGTACAGATGCGCAGTATTTT. Amino acid sequence: CASSEGGASTDAQYF.

Concerning this clonotype itself: A single base separates this from a much larger clone, so it may be a read error. The chain links TRBV19 to TRBJ2-1; 7 nucleotides agree with TRBD2. V lost 11 bases to trimming and J lost 4 bases; unmatched junction nucleotides: 8. Germline CDR1 is LNHDA and CDR2 is SQIVND (reference sequence). This CDR3 has 13 amino acids. This CDR3 reads CAVGGSGYNEQFF. In DNA, the CDR3 is TGTGCCGTGGGAGGTAGCGGGTACAATGAGCAGTTCTTC.

Concerning this clonotype itself: The junction shows a germline mismatch at one end, possibly a read error. The V gene is TRBV7-9, the J gene TRBJ2-1; D is tentatively TRBD1 or TRBD2 (6 bases each). This CDR3 has 15 residues. Germline CDR1 and CDR2: SEHNR and FQNEAQ (reference sequence). In DNA, the CDR3 is TGTGCCTGCAGCTTAATGGGGGCTAGCGTGAATGAGCAGTTCTTC. Protein product: CACSLMGASVNEQFF.

Worth noting for this clonotype: The germline gene is not matched at one end of the junction; a read error may be the cause. The chain is built from TRBV6-5 and TRBJ1-6, with unresolved D. Per germline, CDR1 MNHEY and CDR2 SVGAGI. The CDR3 is 14 residues long. The CDR3 is CTSSYGGSNSPFHF. The CDR3 DNA follows: TGTACCAGCAGTTACGGTGGCAGTAATTCACCCTTCCACTTT.

The rearrangement joins TRBV18 to TRBJ2-1; D unresolved. CDR1 KGHSH and CDR2 LQKENI come from the germline V gene. Trimming left V 4 bases short and J 7 bases short, with 14 bases between. The CDR3 totals 14 residues. CDR3 sequence (DNA): TGTGCCAGCTCACTCGCCCCACTAAGGAATGAGCAGTTCTTC. This translates into CASSLAPLRNEQFF.